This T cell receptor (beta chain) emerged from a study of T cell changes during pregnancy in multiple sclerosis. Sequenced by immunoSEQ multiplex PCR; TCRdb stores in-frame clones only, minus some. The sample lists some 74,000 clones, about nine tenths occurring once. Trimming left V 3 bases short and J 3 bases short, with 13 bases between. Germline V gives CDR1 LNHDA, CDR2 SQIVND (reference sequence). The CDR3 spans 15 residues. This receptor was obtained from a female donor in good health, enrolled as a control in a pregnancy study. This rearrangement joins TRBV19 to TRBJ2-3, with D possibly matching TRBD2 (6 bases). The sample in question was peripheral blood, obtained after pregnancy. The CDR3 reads CASSISGSGTDTQYF. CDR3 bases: TGTGCCAGTAGTATTTCCGGGAGTGGTACAGATACGCAGTATTTT.